The clone carrying this T cell receptor beta chain was counted many times. Its specificity is not known. These data originate in a study of CD8 T cells in ankylosing spondylitis. The authors made TCR beta libraries by quantitative 5'-RACE with molecular barcodes. TCRdb reanalysed the 5' RACE reads using MiXCR and keeps one entry per CDR3 protein. The sample yields more than 650,000 distinct CDR3 sequences, approximately 12% seen once. Notes on the study in general: Significant enrichment of disease-linked clones was reported in matched ankylosing spondylitis synovial fluid. Reactive arthritis synovial fluid and blood previously showed some of these motif variants. Clones that were linked to disease were CD8+ and were relatively rare in peripheral blood. Among TCR beta sequences, a motif of eight or nine highly homologous variants appeared characteristic of ankylosing spondylitis blood.

Germline V gene lookup returns CDR1 SQVTM and CDR2 ANQGSEA. The CDR3 runs 15 residues. Between the trimmed V and J ends, which lost 6 bases and 6 bases, there was a span of 23 bases. The sample comprised blood, either unsorted or a sorted T cell fraction (not recorded which). The genes are TRBV29-1 and TRBJ1-2; D might be TRBD1 (6 bases). This TCR came from a male donor with ankylosing spondylitis. The CDR3, as DNA: TGCAGCGTCCCCGGGACATCAGCCGGAAGGAATGGCTACACCTTC. Protein sequence: CSVPGTSAGRNGYTF.